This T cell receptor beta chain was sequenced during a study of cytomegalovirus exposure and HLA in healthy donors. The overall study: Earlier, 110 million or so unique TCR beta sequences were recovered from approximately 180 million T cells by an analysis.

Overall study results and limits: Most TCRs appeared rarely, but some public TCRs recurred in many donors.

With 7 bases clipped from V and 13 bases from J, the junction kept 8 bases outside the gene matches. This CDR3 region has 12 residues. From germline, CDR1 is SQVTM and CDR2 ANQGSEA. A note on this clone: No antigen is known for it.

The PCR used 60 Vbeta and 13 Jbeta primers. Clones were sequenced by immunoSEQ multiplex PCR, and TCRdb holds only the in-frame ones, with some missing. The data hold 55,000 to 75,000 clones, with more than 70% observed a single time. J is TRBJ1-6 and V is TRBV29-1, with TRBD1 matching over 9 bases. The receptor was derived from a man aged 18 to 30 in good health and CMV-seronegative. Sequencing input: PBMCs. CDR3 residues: CSAWTGEAPLHF. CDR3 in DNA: TGCAGCGCATGGACAGGGGAGGCGCCCCTCCACTTT.